This TCR beta chain derives from a study of blood T cell repertoires in COVID-19 (dated by TCRdb to between 2020 and 2021). With respect to the entire study: Collaborator samples came from the United States, Italy and Spain and covered acute and convalescent phases of COVID-19. Samples came from the ongoing ImmuneRACE study (first 160 participants) plus 1,254 subjects from 6 global collaborators. Sample metadata almost always included a de-identified subject ID, COVID-19 status, age in years and sex. Where available, HLA class I and class II types were obtained from metadata supplied by the sample provider rather than from assay-based typing. The material from the prospective study consisted of cDNA or gDNA derived from T cells, B-cell-depleted T cells, or PBMCs. Subjects who had been exposed to COVID-19, were actively infected with it, or had recovered from it provided the deeply sampled blood TCRbeta repertoires that made up the dataset. The repertoires were made available in a free public database intended to serve as a resource for research on the immune response to SARS-CoV-2.

As to this clone: The antigen it recognizes is unknown. Within one base of it there is no much larger clone, and no base qualities were kept.

Collaborating institutions collected whole blood in K2EDTA tubes following their own protocols. Collaborator samples were shipped for TCRbeta analysis as frozen whole blood, isolated PBMCs, or DNA extracted from either sample type. CDR1 and CDR2 are read off the germline V gene as SGHDN and FVKESK. Trimmed from V: 2 bases; trimmed from J: 1 base; junction bases lacking a gene match: 3. Measured from the cysteine to the phenylalanine, the CDR3 is 15 residues long. CDR3 DNA is the only sequence kept; it has 45 bases, read in frame from the first base. What the work shows at the level of the full study, not this receptor alone: The quantity of clinical and demographic metadata differed by source and by participant and was supplied without curation.

The immunoSEQ Assay, a bias-controlled multiplex PCR, was used to amplify TCRbeta CDR3 regions from genomic DNA. The authors processed their data as follows. Within the assay, amplification of reference gene primers was used to estimate how many nucleated cells each sample contained. To quantify the absolute abundance of each unique TCRbeta CDR3 rearrangement, sequence reads were collapsed and filtered. For each sample, productive Simpson clonality was calculated by taking the square root of Simpson's diversity index across productive rearrangements. TCRdb re-hosts the immuneACCESS table, in-frame sequences only. Its copies lack some clones; in the studies checked, an unresolved V gene accounts for under half of them, and the cause for the rest is not known. V, J and clone size were drawn from that table, and D and trimming were deduced from the DNA. This sample lists about 27,000 clones; approximately 90% were detected once. 2.5% to 3% of the sample is in the top ten clones.

The chain is assembled from TRBV14 and TRBJ2-3, and 7 bases in between align with TRBD2. This TCR was sampled from a human donor in a cohort sampled during active COVID-19. Sequenced: peripheral blood. The nucleotide sequence reads TGTGCCAGCAGCCAATCCCTAGCGGGCACAGATACGCAGTATTTT. It is translated as CASSQSLAGTDTQYF.